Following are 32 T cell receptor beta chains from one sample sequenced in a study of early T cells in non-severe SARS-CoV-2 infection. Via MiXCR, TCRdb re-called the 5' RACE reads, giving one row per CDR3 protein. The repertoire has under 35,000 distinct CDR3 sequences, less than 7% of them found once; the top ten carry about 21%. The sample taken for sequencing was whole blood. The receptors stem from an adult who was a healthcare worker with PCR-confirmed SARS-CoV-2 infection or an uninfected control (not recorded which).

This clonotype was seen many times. In nucleotides, the CDR3 is TGTGCCAGCAGTTTAAGGAGGGGGAAGGAGACCCAGTACTTC. Translated, it gives CASSLRRGKETQYF. The chain combines TRBV12-3 or TRBV12-4 with TRBJ2-5; the D gene could be TRBD1 or TRBD2 (6 bases each). This CDR3 spans 14 amino acids. V was shortened by 2 bases and J by 5 bases, with 12 bases between the two germline ends.

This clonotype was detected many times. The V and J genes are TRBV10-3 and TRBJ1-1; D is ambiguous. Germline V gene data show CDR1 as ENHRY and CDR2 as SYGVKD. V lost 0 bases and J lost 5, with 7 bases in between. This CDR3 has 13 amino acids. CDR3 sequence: CAISESPATEAFF. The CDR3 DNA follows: TGTGCCATCAGTGAGTCGCCAGCGACTGAAGCTTTCTTT.

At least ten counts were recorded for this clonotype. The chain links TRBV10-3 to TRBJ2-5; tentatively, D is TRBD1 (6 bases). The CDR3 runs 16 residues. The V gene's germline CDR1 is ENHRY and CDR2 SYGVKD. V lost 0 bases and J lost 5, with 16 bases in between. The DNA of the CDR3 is TGTGCCATCAGTGAGTCGATTTACAGGGCGGAGGAGACCCAGTACTTC. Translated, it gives CAISESIYRAEETQYF.

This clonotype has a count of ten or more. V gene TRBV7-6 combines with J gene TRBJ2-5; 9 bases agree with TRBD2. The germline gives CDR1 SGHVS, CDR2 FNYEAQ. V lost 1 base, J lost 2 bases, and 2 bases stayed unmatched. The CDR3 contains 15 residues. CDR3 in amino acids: CASSLGTSAQETQYF. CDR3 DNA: TGTGCCAGCAGCTTAGGGACTAGCGCGCAAGAGACCCAGTACTTC.

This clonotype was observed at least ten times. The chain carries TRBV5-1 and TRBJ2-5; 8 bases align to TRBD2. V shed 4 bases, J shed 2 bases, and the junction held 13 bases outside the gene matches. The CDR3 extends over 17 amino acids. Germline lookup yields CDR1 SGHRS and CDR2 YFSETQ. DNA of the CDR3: TGCGCCAGCAGCCAAAAACTATCTAGCGGGCGACAAGAGACCCAGTACTTC. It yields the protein CASSQKLSSGRQETQYF.

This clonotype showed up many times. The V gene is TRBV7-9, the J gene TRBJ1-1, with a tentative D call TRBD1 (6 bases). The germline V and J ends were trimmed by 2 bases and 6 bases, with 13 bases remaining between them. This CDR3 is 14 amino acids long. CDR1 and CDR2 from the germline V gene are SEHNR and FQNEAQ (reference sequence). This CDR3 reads CASSLWGAGPEAFF. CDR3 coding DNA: TGTGCCAGCAGCTTATGGGGGGCGGGCCCTGAAGCTTTCTTT.

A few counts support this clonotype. CDR3 amino acids: CASSYSITYEQYF. In nucleotides, the CDR3 is TGTGCCAGCAGTTACAGCATTACCTACGAGCAGTACTTC. The chain uses TRBV6-2 or TRBV6-3 and TRBJ2-7; D gene ambiguous. This CDR3 region has 13 residues. Germline V gene data show CDR1 as MNHEY and CDR2 as SVGEGT. V gave up 2 bases and J gave up 2 bases, with 7 bases separating them.

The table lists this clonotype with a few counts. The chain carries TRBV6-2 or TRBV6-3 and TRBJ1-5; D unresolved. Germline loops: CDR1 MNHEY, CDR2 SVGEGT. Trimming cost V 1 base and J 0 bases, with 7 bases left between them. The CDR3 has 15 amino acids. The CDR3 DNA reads TGTGCCAGCAGTTACTTGACGTATAGCAATCAGCCCCAGCATTTT. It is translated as CASSYLTYSNQPQHF.

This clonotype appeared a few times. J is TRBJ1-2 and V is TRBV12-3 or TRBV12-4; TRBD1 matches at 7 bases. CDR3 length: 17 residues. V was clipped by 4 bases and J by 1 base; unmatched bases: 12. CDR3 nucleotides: TGTGCCAGCAGTTCCCTTAAGGGACAGTCTTATAACTATGGCTACACCTTC. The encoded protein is CASSSLKGQSYNYGYTF.

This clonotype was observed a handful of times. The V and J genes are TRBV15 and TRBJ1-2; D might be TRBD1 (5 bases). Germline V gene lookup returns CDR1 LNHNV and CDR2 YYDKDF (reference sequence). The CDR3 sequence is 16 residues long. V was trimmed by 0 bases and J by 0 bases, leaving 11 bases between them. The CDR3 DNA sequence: TGTGCCACCAGCAGAGACCGACGGACAACTAACTATGGCTACACCTTC. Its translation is CATSRDRRTTNYGYTF.

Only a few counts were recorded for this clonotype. The CDR3 spells CASRRDRLSSYNEQFF. The DNA of the CDR3 is TGTGCCAGCCGAAGGGACAGGCTGAGCTCCTACAATGAGCAGTTCTTC. V and J are TRBV6-5 and TRBJ2-1; 8 bases match TRBD1. The junction had 9 bases not matched to a gene; V was cut back by 8 bases and J by 0 bases. This CDR3 comprises 16 residues. In germline, CDR1 is MNHEY, CDR2 SVGAGI.

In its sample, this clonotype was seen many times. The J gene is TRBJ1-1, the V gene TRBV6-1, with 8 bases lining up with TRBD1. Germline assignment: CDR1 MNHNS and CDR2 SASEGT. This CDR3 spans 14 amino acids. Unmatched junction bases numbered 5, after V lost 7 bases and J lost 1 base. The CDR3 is CASNQGAWNTEAFF. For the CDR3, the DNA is TGTGCCAGCAACCAGGGGGCCTGGAACACTGAAGCTTTCTTT.

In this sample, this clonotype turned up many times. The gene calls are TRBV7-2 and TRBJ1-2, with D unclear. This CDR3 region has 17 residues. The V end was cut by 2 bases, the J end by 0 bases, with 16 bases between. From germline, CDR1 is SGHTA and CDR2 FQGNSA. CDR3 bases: TGTGCCAGCAGCTTATTCGGACGGGCCCTGACTAACTATGGCTACACCTTC. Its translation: CASSLFGRALTNYGYTF.

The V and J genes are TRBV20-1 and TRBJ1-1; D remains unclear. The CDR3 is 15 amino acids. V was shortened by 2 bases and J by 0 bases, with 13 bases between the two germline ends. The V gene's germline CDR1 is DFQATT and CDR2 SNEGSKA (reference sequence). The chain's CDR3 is CSARTSSGLNTEAFF. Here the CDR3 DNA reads TGCAGTGCTAGAACGTCATCGGGCCTGAACACTGAAGCTTTCTTT.

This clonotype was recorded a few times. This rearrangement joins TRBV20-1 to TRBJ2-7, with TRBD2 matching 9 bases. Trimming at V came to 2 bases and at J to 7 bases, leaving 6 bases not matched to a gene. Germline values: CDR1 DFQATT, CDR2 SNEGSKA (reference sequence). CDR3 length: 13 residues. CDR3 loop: CSARSSGTREQYF. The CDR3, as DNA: TGCAGTGCTAGATCTAGCGGGACGCGAGAGCAGTACTTC.

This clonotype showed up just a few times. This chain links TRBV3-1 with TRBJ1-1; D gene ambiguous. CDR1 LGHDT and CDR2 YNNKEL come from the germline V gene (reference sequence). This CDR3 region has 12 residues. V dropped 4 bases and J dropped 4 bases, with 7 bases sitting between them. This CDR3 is CASSRGPTEAFF. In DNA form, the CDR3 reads TGTGCCAGCAGCCGAGGCCCCACTGAAGCTTTCTTT.

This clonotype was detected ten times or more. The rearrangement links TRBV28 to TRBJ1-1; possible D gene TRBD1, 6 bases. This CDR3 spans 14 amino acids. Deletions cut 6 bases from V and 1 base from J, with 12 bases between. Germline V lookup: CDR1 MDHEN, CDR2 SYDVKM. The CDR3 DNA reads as TGTGCCAGCAGCACACAGGGATGGAACACTGAAGCTTTCTTT. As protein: CASSTQGWNTEAFF.

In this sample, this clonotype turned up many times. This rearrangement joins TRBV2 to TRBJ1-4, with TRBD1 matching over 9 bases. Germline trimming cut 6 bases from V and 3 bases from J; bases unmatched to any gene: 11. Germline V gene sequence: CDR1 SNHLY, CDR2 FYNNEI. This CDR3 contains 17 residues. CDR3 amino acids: CASRPGTGSLPNEKLFF. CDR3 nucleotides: TGTGCCAGCAGACCCGGGACAGGGAGTTTGCCTAATGAAAAACTGTTTTTT.

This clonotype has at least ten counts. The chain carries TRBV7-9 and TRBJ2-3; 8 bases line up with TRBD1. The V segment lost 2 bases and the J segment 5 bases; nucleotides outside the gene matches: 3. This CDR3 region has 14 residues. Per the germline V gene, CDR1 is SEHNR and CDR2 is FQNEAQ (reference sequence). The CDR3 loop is CASSLRTGRDTQYF. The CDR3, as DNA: TGTGCCAGCAGCTTAAGGACAGGGAGAGATACGCAGTATTTT.

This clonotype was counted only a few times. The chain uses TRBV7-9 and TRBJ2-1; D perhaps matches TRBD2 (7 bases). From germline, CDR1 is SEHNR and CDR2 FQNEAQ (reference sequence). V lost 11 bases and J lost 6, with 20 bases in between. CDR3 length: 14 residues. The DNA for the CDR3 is TGTGCCGCGGGGGCCCTCGGACTAGTCAATGAGCAGTTCTTC. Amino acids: CAAGALGLVNEQFF.

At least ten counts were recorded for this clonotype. The CDR3 is CASSAKDSGANVLTF. CDR3 coding DNA: TGTGCCAGCAGCGCAAAAGACTCTGGGGCCAACGTCCTGACTTTC. This chain joins TRBV7-9 and TRBJ2-6; D remains ambiguous. Trimming took off 5 bases at V and 0 bases at J, with 8 bases between the two ends. This CDR3 is 15 amino acids long. Germline CDR1 reads SEHNR; CDR2 reads FQNEAQ (reference sequence). Based on the CDR3 plus reference TRBV7-9 and TRBJ2-6, the full variable domain is DTGVSQNPRHKITKRGQNVTFRCDPISEHNRLYWYRQTLGQGPEFLTYFQNEAQLEKSRLLSDRFSAERPKGSFSTLEIQRTEQGDSAMYLCASSAKDSGANVLTFGAGSRLTVL.

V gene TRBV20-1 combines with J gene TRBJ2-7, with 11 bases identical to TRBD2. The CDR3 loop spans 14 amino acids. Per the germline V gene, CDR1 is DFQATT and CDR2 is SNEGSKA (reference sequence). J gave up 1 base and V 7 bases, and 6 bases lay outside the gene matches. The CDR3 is CSVNRLAGSYEQYF. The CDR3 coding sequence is TGCAGTGTTAATAGACTAGCGGGATCCTACGAGCAGTACTTC.

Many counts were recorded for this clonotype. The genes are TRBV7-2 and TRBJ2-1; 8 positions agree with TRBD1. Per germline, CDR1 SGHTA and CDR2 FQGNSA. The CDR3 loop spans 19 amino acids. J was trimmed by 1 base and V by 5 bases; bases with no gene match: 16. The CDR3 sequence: CASSPQSRQGTFSYNEQFF. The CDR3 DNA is TGTGCCAGCAGCCCACAATCACGACAGGGGACTTTTTCCTACAATGAGCAGTTCTTC.

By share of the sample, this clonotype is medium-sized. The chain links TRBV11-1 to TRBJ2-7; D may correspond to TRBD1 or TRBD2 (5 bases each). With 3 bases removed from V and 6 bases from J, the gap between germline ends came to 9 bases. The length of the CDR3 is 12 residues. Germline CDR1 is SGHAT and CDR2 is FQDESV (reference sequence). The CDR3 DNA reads TGTGCCAGCAGCTTTGGTGGGGGCGAGCAGTACTTC. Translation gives CASSFGGGEQYF. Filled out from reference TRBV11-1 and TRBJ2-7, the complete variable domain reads EAEVAQSPRYKITEKSQAVAFWCDPISGHATLYWYRQILGQGPELLVQFQDESVVDDSQLPKDRFSAERLKGVDSTLKIQPAELGDSAMYLCASSFGGGEQYFGPGTRLTVT.

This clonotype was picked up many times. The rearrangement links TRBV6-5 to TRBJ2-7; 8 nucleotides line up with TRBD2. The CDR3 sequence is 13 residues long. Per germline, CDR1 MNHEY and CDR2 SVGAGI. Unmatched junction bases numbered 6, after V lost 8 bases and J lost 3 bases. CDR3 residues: CASGVAGNYEQYF. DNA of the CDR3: TGTGCCAGCGGGGTAGCGGGAAACTACGAGCAGTACTTC.

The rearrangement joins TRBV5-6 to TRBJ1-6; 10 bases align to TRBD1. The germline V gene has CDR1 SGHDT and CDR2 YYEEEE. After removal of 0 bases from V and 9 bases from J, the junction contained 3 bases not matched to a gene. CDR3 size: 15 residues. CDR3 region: CASSLEDRGSSPLHF. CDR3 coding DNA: TGTGCCAGCAGCTTGGAGGACAGGGGGAGTTCACCCCTCCACTTT.

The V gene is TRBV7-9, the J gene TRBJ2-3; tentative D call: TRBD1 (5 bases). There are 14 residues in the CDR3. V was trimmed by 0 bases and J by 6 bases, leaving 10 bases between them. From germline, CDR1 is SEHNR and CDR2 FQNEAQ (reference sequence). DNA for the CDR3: TGTGCCAGCAGCTTAGCATCCCCAGGGGATACGCAGTATTTT. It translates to CASSLASPGDTQYF.

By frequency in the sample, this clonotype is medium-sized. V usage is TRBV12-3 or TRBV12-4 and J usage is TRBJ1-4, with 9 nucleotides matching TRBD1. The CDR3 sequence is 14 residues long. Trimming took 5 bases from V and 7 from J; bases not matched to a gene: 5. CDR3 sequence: CASSNRGRVEKLFF. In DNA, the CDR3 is TGTGCCAGCAGTAACAGGGGGCGCGTTGAAAAACTGTTTTTT.

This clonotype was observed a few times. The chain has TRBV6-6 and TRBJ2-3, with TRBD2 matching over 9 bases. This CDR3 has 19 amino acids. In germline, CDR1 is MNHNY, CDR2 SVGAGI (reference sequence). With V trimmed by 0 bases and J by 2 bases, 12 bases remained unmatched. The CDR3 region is CASSYSSGKRGDHTDTQYF. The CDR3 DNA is TGTGCCAGCAGTTACTCCTCCGGGAAGCGGGGGGACCACACAGATACGCAGTATTTT.

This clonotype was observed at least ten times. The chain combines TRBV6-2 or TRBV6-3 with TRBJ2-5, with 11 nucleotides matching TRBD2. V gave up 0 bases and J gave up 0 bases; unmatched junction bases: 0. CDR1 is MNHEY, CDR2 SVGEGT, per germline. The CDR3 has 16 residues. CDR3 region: CASSYSLAGDQETQYF. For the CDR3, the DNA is TGTGCCAGCAGTTACTCACTAGCGGGGGACCAAGAGACCCAGTACTTC.

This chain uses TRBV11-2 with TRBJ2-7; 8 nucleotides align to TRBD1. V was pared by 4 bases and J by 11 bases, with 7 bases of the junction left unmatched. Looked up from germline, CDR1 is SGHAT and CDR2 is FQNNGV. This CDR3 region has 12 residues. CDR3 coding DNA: TGTGCCAGCAGCTCCGGGACAGGCAACAAGTACTTC. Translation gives CASSSGTGNKYF.

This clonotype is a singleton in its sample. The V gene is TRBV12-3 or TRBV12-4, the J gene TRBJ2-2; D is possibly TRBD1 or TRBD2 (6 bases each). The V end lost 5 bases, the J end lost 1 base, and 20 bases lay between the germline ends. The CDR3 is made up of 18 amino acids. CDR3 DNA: TGTGCCAGCAGTCCCTACCCACTGGGGGGCCAGAACACCGGGGAGCTGTTTTTT. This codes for CASSPYPLGGQNTGELFF.